This TCR beta chain originates from a study of sequential checkpoint blockade in melanoma. Whole-study context: Randomization was 1:1 between first-line nivolumab→ipilimumab and ipilimumab→nivolumab.

The V gene's germline CDR1 is MNHEY and CDR2 SMNVEV (reference sequence). Trimming took 3 bases from V and 3 from J; bases not matched to a gene: 5. The CDR3 runs to 16 residues. Profiled with immunoSEQ multiplex PCR; TCRdb holds only in-frame clones, not every one. The sample carries 25,000 to 30,000 clones, around 73% recorded once. Treatment given: randomized to nivolumab then ipilimumab (arm A) or the reverse (arm B). The sequencing used CD8+ T cells sorted from blood (inferred from file names), collected from a patient given nivolumab and ipilimumab in sequence. The chain recombines TRBV27 with TRBJ2-1, with 10 bases aligning to TRBD2. This receptor was obtained from a human donor with melanoma. Here the CDR3 reads CASSFGLAGDYNEQFF. Written as DNA, the CDR3 is TGTGCCAGCAGTTTTGGCCTAGCGGGAGACTACAATGAGCAGTTCTTC.